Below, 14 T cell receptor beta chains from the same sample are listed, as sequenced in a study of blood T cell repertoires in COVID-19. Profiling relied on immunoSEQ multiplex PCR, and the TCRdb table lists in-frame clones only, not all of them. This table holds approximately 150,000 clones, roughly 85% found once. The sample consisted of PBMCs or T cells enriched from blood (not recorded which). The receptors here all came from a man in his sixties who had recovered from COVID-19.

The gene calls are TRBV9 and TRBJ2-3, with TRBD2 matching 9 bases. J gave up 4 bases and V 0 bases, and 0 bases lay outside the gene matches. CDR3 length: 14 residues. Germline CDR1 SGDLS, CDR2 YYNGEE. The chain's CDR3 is CASSVGGGADTQYF. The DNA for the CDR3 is TGTGCCAGCAGCGTAGGCGGGGGGGCAGATACGCAGTATTTT. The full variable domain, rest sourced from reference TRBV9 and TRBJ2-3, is DSGVTQTPKHLITATGQRVTLRCSPRSGDLSVYWYQQSLDQGLQFLIQYYNGEERAKGNILERFSAQQFPDLHSELNLSSLELGDSALYFCASSVGGGADTQYFGPGTRLTVL.

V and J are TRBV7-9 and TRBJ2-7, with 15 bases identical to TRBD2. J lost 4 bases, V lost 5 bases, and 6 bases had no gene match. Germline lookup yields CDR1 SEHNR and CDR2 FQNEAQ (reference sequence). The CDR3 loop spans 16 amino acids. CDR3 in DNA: TGTGCCAGCAGCCAGAGGGGACTAGCGGGAGGATACGAGCAGTACTTC. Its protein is CASSQRGLAGGYEQYF. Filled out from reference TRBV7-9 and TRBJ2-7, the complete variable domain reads DTGVSQNPRHKITKRGQNVTFRCDPISEHNRLYWYRQTLGQGPEFLTYFQNEAQLEKSRLLSDRFSAERPKGSFSTLEIQRTEQGDSAMYLCASSQRGLAGGYEQYFGPGTRLTVT.

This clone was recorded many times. This CDR3 is CASSQETGWTEAFF. CDR3 bases: TGCGCCAGCAGCCAAGAAACAGGGTGGACTGAAGCTTTCTTT. The chain has TRBV4-1 and TRBJ1-1, with a weak D call TRBD1 (6 bases). Trimming removed 0 bases from V and 5 bases from J, with 10 bases in between. Per the germline V gene, CDR1 is MGHRA and CDR2 is YSYEKL. The CDR3 runs to 14 residues.

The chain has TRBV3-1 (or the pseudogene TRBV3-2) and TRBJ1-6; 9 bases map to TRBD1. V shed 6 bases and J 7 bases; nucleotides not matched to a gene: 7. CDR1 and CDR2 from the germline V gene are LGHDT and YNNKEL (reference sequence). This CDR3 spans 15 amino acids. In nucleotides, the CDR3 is TGTGCCAGCAGAAGCACAGGGGGCGGGAATTCACCCCTCCACTTT. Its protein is CASRSTGGGNSPLHF.

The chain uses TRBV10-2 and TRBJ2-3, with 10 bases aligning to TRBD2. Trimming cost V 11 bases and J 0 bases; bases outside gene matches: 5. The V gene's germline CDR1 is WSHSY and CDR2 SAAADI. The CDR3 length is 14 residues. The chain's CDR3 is CAGKRGGSTDTQYF. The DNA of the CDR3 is TGCGCCGGCAAGCGGGGGGGTAGCACAGATACGCAGTATTTT.

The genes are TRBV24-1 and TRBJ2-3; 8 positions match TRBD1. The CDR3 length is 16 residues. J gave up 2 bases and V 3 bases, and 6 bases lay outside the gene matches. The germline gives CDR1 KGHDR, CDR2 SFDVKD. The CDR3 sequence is CATSDPRTGHTDTQYF. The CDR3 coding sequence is TGTGCCACCAGTGATCCACGGACAGGGCACACAGATACGCAGTATTTT.

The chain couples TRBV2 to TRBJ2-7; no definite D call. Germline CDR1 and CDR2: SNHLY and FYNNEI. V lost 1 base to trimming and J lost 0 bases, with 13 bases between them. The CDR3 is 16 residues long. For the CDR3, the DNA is TGTGCCAGCAGTGAAGGTTCCCCGAGGAGCTCCTACGAGCAGTACTTC. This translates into CASSEGSPRSSYEQYF.

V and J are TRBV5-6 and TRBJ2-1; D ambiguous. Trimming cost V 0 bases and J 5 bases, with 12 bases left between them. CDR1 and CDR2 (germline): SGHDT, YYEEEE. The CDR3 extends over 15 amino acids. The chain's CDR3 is CASSLEAQRNNEQFF. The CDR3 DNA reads TGTGCCAGCAGCTTGGAGGCCCAGAGGAACAATGAGCAGTTCTTC.

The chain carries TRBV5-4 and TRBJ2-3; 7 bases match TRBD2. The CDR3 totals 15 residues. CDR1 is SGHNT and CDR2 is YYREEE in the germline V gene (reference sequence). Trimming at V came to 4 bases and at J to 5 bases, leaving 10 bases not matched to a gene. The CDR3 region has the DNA TGTGCCAGCAGCCAAGAGGCGGGAGCTTTAGATACGCAGTATTTT. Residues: CASSQEAGALDTQYF.

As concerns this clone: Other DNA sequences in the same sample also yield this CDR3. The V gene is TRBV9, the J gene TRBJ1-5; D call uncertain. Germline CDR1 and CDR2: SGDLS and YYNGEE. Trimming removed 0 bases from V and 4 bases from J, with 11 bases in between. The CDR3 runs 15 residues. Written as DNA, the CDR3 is TGTGCCAGCAGCGTAGGCGAGGGCCGGAATCAGCCCCAGCATTTT. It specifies CASSVGEGRNQPQHF.

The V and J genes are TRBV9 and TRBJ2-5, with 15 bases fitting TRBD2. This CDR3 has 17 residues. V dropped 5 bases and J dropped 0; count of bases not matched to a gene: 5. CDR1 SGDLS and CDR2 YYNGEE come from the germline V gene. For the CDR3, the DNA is TGTGCCAGCAGTCCTGGGACTAGCGGGGGGTACCAAGAGACCCAGTACTTC. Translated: CASSPGTSGGYQETQYF.

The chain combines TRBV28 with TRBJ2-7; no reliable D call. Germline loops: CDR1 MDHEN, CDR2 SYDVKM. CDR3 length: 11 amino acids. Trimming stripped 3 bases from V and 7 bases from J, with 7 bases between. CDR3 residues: CASSFVTEQYF. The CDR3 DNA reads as TGTGCCAGCAGTTTTGTTACAGAGCAGTACTTC.

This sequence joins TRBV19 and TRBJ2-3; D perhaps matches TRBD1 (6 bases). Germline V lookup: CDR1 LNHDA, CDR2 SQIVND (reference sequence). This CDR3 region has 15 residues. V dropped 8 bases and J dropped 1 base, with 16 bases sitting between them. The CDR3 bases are TGTGCCAGTCGAAACAGGGCACGGGGCACAGATACGCAGTATTTT. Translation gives CASRNRARGTDTQYF.

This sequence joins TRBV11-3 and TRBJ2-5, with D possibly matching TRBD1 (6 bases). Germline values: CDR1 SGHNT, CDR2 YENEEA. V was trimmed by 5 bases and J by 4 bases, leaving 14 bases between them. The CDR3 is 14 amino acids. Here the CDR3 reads CASSKGGRGETQYF. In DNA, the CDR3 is TGTGCCAGCAGCAAGGGTGGCAGGGGAGAGACCCAGTACTTC. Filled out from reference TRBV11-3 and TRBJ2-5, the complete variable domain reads EAGVVQSPRYKIIEKKQPVAFWCNPISGHNTLYWYLQNLGQGPELLIRYENEEAVDDSQLPKDRFSAERLKGVDSTLKIQPAELGDSAVYLCASSKGGRGETQYFGPGTRLLVL.